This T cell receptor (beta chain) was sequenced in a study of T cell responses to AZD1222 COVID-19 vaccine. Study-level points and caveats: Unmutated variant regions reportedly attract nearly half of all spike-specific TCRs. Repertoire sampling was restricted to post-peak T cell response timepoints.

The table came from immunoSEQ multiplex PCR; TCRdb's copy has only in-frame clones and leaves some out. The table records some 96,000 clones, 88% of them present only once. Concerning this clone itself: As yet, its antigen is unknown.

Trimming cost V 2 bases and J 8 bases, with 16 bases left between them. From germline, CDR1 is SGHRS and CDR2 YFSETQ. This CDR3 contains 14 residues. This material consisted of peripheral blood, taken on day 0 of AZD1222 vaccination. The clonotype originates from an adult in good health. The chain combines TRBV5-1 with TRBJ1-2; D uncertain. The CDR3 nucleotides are TGCGCCAGCAGCTTTATTCCAGGAGCAAGGGGCTACACCTTC. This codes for CASSFIPGARGYTF.